This TCR beta chain comes out of a study of control samples from healthy donors and cancer patients. The CDR3 consists of 12 residues. Germline V gene data show CDR1 as SQVTM and CDR2 as ANQGSEA. V gave up 3 bases and J gave up 7 bases, with 9 bases separating them. Profiling relied on immunoSEQ multiplex PCR, and the TCRdb table lists in-frame clones only, not all of them. Of about 75,000 clones listed, 94% are singletons. The V call is TRBV29-1, the J call TRBJ1-4; TRBD1 is a possible D gene (5 bases). This sequence originates from a woman aged 40-49 years in good health. Sequencing was performed on blood. CDR3 amino acids: CSVEPQGEKLFF. The CDR3 nucleotides are TGCAGCGTTGAGCCCCAGGGTGAAAAACTGTTTTTT. Supplemented by reference TRBV29-1 and TRBJ1-4, the full variable domain reads SAVISQKPSRDICQRGTSLTIQCQVDSQVTMMFWYRQQPGQSLTLIATANQGSEATYESGFVIDKFPISRPNLTFSTLTVSNMSPEDSSIYLCSVEPQGEKLFFGSGTQLSVL.